This T cell receptor beta chain was recovered during a study of long-term antiretroviral therapy in people with HIV. Overall study results and limits: Before ART, certain clones expanded, and these dominated the repertoire at all time points. Among HIV repertoires, CDR3 length ranges were narrower than those of controls.

Sequencing relied on immunoSEQ assay v3.0, run at survey level. Researchers set sequencing to target roughly 35,000-50,000 T-cell genomes per sample. Data came from immunoSEQ multiplex PCR; TCRdb stores just in-frame clones and leaves some out. The repertoire holds tens of thousands of clones, with 80% as singletons. Of note for this clone: As yet, its antigen is unknown.

The content of samples before DNA extraction was roughly 0.95-11 million cryopreserved PBMC. This sequence was found in a man in his forties with HIV. This material consisted of unsorted PBMCs, taken 0.3 years after starting antiretroviral therapy.

CDR3 DNA sequence: TGTGCCAGCAGCCTCTCACCCGGGGTCTACAATGAGCAGTTCTTC. The encoded protein is CASSLSPGVYNEQFF. The genes are TRBV5-5 and TRBJ2-1; TRBD2 is a possible D gene (5 bases). V lost 4 bases to trimming and J lost 3 bases, with 14 bases between them. Germline V gene lookup returns CDR1 SGHKS and CDR2 YYEKEE (reference sequence). The CDR3 contains 15 residues.